This T cell receptor (beta chain) originates from a study of tumor-infiltrating lymphocytes in localized non-small cell lung cancer. Study-level results: Different pieces of the same tissue were used for each assay. T-cell fraction did not differ between immunotypes IM1 and IM2. Compared with uninvolved lung, tumors showed higher T cell infiltration by TCRbeta sequencing.

This CDR3 contains 12 residues. J was trimmed by 4 bases and V by 4 bases; bases with no gene match: 0. Germline-derived CDR1 and CDR2 are SEHNR and FQNEAQ (reference sequence). Sequencing was performed with immunoSEQ multiplex PCR; in TCRdb, only in-frame clones are kept and a portion is missing. The data contain about 15,000 clones, 65% to 90% of them singletons. Note on this clone: Its antigen is as yet unknown.

The sequenced sample was lung tumor tissue. The chain has TRBV7-9 and TRBJ1-2, with 7 bases lining up with TRBD1. The receptor comes from a human donor with non-small cell lung cancer. CDR3 bases: TGTGCCAGCAGCTGGGACAGCTATGGCTACACCTTC. Amino acid sequence: CASSWDSYGYTF.